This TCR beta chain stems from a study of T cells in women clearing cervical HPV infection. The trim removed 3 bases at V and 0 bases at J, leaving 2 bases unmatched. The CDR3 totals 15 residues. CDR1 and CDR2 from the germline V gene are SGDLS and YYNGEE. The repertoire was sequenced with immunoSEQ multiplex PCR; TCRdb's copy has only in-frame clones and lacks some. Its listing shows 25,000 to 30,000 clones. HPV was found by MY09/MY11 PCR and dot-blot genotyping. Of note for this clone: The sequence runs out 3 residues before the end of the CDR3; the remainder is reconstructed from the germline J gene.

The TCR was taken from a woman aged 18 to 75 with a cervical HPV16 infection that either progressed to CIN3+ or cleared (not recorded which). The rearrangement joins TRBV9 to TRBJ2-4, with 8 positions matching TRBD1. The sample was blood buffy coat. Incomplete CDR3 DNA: TGTGCCAGCAGCGCTGGACAGGGAGCCAAAAACATT. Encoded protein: CASSAGQGAKNI. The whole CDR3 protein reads CASSAGQGAKNIQYF.